This TCR beta chain was sequenced during a study of lymphopenia after photon versus proton radiotherapy (dated by TCRdb to the late 2010s). Notes on the research overall: Photon and proton radiation therapy were compared by the study for their immunological effects in patients with gastrointestinal tumors who developed high-grade lymphopenia. A cohort of roughly 18 patients with gastrointestinal tumors who received either photon or proton therapy and subsequently developed lymphopenia was included. The study was designed to characterize how the impact on the immune system differs between the two radiation modalities.

The full study reports these points: Across the cohort, a larger post-nadir drop in TCR diversity was inversely correlated with overall survival time among patients who died. After the lymphocyte count nadir, oligoclonal expansion, especially of CD8+ Temra cells, was observed in photon-treated repertoires, and the drop in diversity was driven by this expansion. The survival association was examined only in patients who died, and the authors described better survival with proton therapy as a possibility, not as a demonstrated result. During treatment, patients who received proton therapy stayed relatively stable, whereas patients who received photon therapy lost naive T cells and TCR diversity and gained effector/memory populations.

The germline V gene specifies SGDLS as CDR1 and YYNGEE as CDR2. Including cysteine and phenylalanine, the CDR3 has 15 amino acids. The DNA shown is the 45-base CDR3, in frame from base 1. Trimming at the junction amounts to 1 base on V and 6 bases on J, and the germline ends lie 13 bases apart. Library construction relied on the immunoSEQ multiplex PCR assay. T cell repertoires were profiled with deep sequencing of rearranged TCR beta loci together with multiparametric flow cytometry. The table comes from immuneACCESS by way of TCRdb, which keeps in-frame sequences with V and J called. Part of the clones is missing from these tables; in studies checked, under half for an unresolved V gene and the rest for unknown reasons. The table for this sample lists roughly 65,000 clones; about nine tenths of them were counted only once. Approximately 2.9% of the sample goes to the ten largest clones. As concerns this clone: Its binding antigen is unknown. Base qualities are not at hand, and no much larger clone is one base apart.

The rearrangement combines TRBV9 with TRBJ2-2, with the D call perhaps TRBD1 or TRBD2, each one matching 6 bases. The material sequenced was peripheral blood, taken from a patient treated with photon-based radiotherapy. This clonotype was obtained from a woman between 65 and 79 years old with pancreatic cancer. The bases are TGTGCCAGCAGCGTACGGGGGCAGGGCGCCGGGGAGCTGTTTTTT. Translated, it gives CASSVRGQGAGELFF.